This record covers a single T cell receptor beta chain. This CDR3 comprises 16 residues. The germline gives CDR1 MGHRA, CDR2 YSYEKL. V gave up 1 base and J gave up 8 bases, with 17 bases separating them. These data come from a study of blood T cell repertoires in COVID-19. Method: immunoSEQ multiplex PCR; TCRdb's copy keeps in-frame clones and lacks some. The data hold about 96,000 clones, with 80% to 90% observed a single time. Sequenced input: peripheral blood. The chain carries TRBV4-1 and TRBJ1-4; D uncertain. The receptor's source is a human donor with COVID-19, enrolled during active disease. The donor label of this sample is uncertain. CDR3 DNA sequence: TGCGCCAGCAGCCAAGGGTTTGGGGAGGATGGAGAAAAACTGTTTTTT. Encoded protein: CASSQGFGEDGEKLFF.